Shown below are 8 T cell receptor beta chains from a single sample sequenced in a study of regulatory T cells in long-lasting Graves disease. Documented time point: newly diagnosed GD, antithyroid drugs for less than 3 months. The TCR library was prepared using RNA isolated from PBMCs. Building the TCR beta libraries relied on iRepertoire HTBI primers, and CDR3 regions underwent Arm-PCR. TCRdb itself ran the multiplex PCR reads through MiXCR, one entry per CDR3 protein. Found here are around 230,000 distinct CDR3 sequences, about 18% of them singletons; the top ten hold less than 25%. Sequenced material: peripheral blood mononuclear cells (PBMCs), taken at new diagnosis, from a patient treated with antithyroid drugs. All receptors come from a female donor with Graves disease.

The J gene is TRBJ1-1, the V gene TRBV29-1; TRBD1 matches 11 bases. Germline CDR1 reads SQVTM; CDR2 reads ANQGSEA. Losses at the gene ends were 2 bases for V and 0 bases for J; bases not matched to a gene: 8. This CDR3 region has 17 residues. This chain's CDR3 is CSVEPGTGGYLNTEAFF. In nucleotides, the CDR3 is TGCAGCGTTGAACCCGGGACAGGGGGTTACCTGAACACTGAAGCTTTCTTT.

This chain links TRBV5-1 with TRBJ2-7; tentatively, D is TRBD2 (5 bases). V dropped 0 bases and J dropped 2 bases, with 9 bases sitting between them. The CDR3 covers 14 residues. Germline assignment: CDR1 SGHRS and CDR2 YFSETQ. For the CDR3, the DNA is TGCGCCAGCAGCTTGGGCCCGGGGACCTACGAGCAGTACTTC. Translation: CASSLGPGTYEQYF.

This clonotype showed up many times. The V gene is TRBV10-3, the J gene TRBJ2-2, with a weak D call TRBD1 (5 bases). This CDR3 comprises 13 residues. Germline assignment: CDR1 ENHRY and CDR2 SYGVKD. Trimming removed 7 bases from V and 1 base from J, with 7 bases in between. In nucleotides, the CDR3 is TGTGCCATCACCGGACAGAACACCGGGGAGCTGTTTTTT. Amino acid sequence: CAITGQNTGELFF.

J is TRBJ1-2 and V is TRBV19; no definite D call. This CDR3 comprises 15 residues. Germline CDR1 is LNHDA and CDR2 is SQIVND (reference sequence). Trimming pared 5 bases from V and 0 bases from J, leaving 13 bases between. The CDR3 DNA follows: TGTGCCAGTAGTCCGTCTGGGGTAACTAACTATGGCTACACCTTC. Translation gives CASSPSGVTNYGYTF.

This clonotype was seen ten or more times. The gene calls are TRBV24-1 and TRBJ2-1; 12 nucleotides agree with TRBD2. Germline V gene sequence: CDR1 KGHDR, CDR2 SFDVKD. CDR3 length: 20 residues. Unmatched junction bases numbered 15, after V lost 4 bases and J lost 3 bases. CDR3 sequence (DNA): TGTGCCACCAGTGACTCAGGGGGCCTAGCGGGAGGGGTCTTCTACAATGAGCAGTTCTTC. Translation: CATSDSGGLAGGVFYNEQFF.

There are many counts of this clonotype. The CDR3 here is CASSPLGLAGEGNIQYF. CDR3 nucleotides: TGTGCCAGCTCACCACTTGGACTAGCGGGAGAGGGAAACATTCAGTACTTC. This chain joins TRBV18 and TRBJ2-4, with 13 bases fitting TRBD2. CDR3 length: 17 residues. The V gene's germline CDR1 is KGHSH and CDR2 LQKENI. Germline trimming cut 1 base from V and 6 bases from J; bases unmatched to any gene: 6.

This clonotype came up a few times. V usage is TRBV20-1 and J usage is TRBJ2-7; 9 bases fit TRBD1. Germline CDR1 and CDR2: DFQATT and SNEGSKA (reference sequence). Germline trimming cut 3 bases from V and 0 bases from J; bases unmatched to any gene: 9. This CDR3 contains 16 residues. CDR3 sequence: CSASPFPGQGSYEQYF. CDR3 coding DNA: TGCAGTGCTAGTCCTTTTCCGGGACAGGGCTCCTACGAGCAGTACTTC.

This clonotype was picked up many times. V is TRBV11-2 and J is TRBJ2-7; 9 bases are shared with TRBD1. With V trimmed by 3 bases and J by 4 bases, 10 bases remained unmatched. Per the germline V gene, CDR1 is SGHAT and CDR2 is FQNNGV. The CDR3 is made up of 16 amino acids. The CDR3 sequence: CASSFLTSGTGYEQYF. The CDR3 DNA follows: TGTGCCAGCAGCTTTTTAACTTCCGGGACAGGGTACGAGCAGTACTTC.